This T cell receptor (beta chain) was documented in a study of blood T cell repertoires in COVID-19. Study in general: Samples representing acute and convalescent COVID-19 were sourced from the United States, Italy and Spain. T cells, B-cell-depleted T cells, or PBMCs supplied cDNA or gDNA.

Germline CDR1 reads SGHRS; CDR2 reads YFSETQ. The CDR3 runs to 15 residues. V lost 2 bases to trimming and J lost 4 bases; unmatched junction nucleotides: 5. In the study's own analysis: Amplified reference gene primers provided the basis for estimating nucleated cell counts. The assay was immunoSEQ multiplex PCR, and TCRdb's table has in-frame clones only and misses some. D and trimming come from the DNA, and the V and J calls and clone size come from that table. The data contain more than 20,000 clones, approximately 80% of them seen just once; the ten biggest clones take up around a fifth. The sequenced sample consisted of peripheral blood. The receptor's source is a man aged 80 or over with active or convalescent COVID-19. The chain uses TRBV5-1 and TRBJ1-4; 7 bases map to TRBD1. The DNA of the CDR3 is TGCGCCAGCAGCTTTAACGGACAGGATAATGAAAAACTGTTTTTT. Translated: CASSFNGQDNEKLFF.